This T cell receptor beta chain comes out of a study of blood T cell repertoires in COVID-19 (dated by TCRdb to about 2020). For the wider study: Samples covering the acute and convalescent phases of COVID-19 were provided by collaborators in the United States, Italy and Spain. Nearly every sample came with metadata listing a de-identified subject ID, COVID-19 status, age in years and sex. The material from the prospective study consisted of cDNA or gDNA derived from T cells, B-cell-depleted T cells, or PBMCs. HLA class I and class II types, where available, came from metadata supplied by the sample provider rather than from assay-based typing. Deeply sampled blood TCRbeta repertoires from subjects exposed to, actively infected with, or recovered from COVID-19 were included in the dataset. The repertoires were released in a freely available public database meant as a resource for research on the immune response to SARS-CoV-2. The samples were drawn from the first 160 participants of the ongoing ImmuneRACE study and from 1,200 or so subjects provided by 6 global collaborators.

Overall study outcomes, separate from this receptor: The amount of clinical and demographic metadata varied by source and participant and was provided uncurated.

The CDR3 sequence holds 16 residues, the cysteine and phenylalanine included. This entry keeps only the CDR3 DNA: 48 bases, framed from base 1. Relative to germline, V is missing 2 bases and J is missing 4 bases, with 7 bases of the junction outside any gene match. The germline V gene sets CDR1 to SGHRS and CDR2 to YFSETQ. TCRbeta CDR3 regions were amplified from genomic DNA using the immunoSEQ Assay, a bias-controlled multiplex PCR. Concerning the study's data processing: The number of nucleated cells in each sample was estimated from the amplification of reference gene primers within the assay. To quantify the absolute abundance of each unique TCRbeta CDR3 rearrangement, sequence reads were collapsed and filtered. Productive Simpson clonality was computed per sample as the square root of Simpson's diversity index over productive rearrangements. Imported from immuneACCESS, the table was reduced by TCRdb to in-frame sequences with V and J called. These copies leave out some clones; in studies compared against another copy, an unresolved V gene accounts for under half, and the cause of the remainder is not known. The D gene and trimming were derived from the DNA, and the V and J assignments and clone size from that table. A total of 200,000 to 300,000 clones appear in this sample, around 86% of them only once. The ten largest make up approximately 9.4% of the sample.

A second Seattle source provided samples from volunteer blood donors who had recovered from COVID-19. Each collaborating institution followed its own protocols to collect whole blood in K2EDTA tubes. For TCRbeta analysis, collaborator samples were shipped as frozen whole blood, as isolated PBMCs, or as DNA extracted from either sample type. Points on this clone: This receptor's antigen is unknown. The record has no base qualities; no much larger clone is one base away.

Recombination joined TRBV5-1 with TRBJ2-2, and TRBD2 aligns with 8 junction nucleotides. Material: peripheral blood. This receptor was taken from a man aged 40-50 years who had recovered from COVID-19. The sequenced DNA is TGCGCCAGCAGCTTCGGGCGGGGGGTGACCACCGGGGAGCTGTTTTTT. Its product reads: CASSFGRGVTTGELFF. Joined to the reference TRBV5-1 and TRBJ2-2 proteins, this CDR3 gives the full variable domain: KAGVTQTPRYLIKTRGQQVTLSCSPISGHRSVSWYQQTPGQGLQFLFEYFSETQRNKGNFPGRFSGRQFSNSRSEMNVSTLELGDSALYLCASSFGRGVTTGELFFGEGSRLTVL.